This TCR beta chain comes out of a study of T cells in Graves' hyperthyroidism and ophthalmopathy. Regions amplified from RNA transcripts were the TCR beta CDR3 regions. The HTBI primer set served for first-round RT-PCR of the TCR CDR3. TCRdb passed the multiplex PCR reads through MiXCR, listing each CDR3 protein once. The sample carries fewer than 900,000 distinct CDR3 sequences, around a sixth recorded once. CDR3 length: 18 residues. Germline CDR1 reads SNHLY; CDR2 reads FYNNEI. V dropped 6 bases and J dropped 0 bases, with 20 bases sitting between them. Investigators excluded patients with uncontrolled infection, other autoimmune disease, pregnancy or lactation.

This receptor was identified in a woman aged 45-65 years with Graves' hyperthyroidism that later progressed to Graves' ophthalmopathy. The gene calls are TRBV2 and TRBJ1-4; TRBD1 might be the D (5 bases). Sequenced input: blood. CDR3 sequence reads: CASSLEQAGSATNEKLFF. The CDR3 DNA follows: TGTGCCAGCAGCTTAGAACAGGCGGGCTCGGCAACTAATGAAAAACTGTTTTTT. The variable domain in full, with the rest retrieved from reference TRBV2 and TRBJ1-4, is EPEVTQTPSHQVTQMGQEVILRCVPISNHLYFYWYRQILGQKVEFLVSFYNNEISEKSEIFDDQFSVERPDGSNFTLKIRSTKLEDSAMYFCASSLEQAGSATNEKLFFGSGTQLSVL.